The 17 T cell receptor beta chains presented below share a single source sample, sequenced in a study of OX40 agonist ivuxolimab in advanced cancers. Some clones are missing from TCRdb's copy, which holds only in-frame ones; the method was immunoSEQ multiplex PCR. The sample lists approximately 66,000 clones; about 91% were seen once. Material: CD4+ or CD8+ T cells sorted from blood, obtained in a trial of the OX40 agonist ivuxolimab. All receptors derive from an adult with an advanced solid tumor such as melanoma, head and neck, liver or kidney cancer.

This clone was found a few times. The chain recombines TRBV6-1 with TRBJ2-7, with 10 nucleotides matching TRBD1. Germline CDR1 is MNHNS and CDR2 is SASEGT. Trimming cost V 8 bases and J 2 bases; bases outside gene matches: 9. The CDR3 consists of 15 residues. The CDR3 spells CASGVGGQGAYEQYF. CDR3 nucleotides: TGTGCCAGCGGAGTGGGCGGACAGGGGGCCTACGAGCAGTACTTC.

The rearrangement joins TRBV5-1 to TRBJ2-7, with 7 bases that match TRBD1. With 0 bases clipped from V and 6 bases from J, the junction kept 0 bases outside the gene matches. The CDR3 length is 12 residues. Germline V lookup: CDR1 SGHRS, CDR2 YFSETQ. The CDR3, as DNA: TGCGCCAGCAGCTTGGACAGGGGCGAGCAGTACTTC. Encoded protein: CASSLDRGEQYF. The full variable domain, in which reference TRBV5-1 and TRBJ2-7 provide the parts outside the CDR3, is KAGVTQTPRYLIKTRGQQVTLSCSPISGHRSVSWYQQTPGQGLQFLFEYFSETQRNKGNFPGRFSGRQFSNSRSEMNVSTLELGDSALYLCASSLDRGEQYFGPGTRLTVT.

This clone has just one count. The gene calls are TRBV6-6 and TRBJ2-3; D is unclear. Germline V gene data show CDR1 as MNHNY and CDR2 as SVGAGI (reference sequence). V shed 4 bases and J shed 4 bases, with 12 bases lying between them. The CDR3 consists of 14 residues. CDR3 coding DNA: TGTGCCAGCAGTTCCCCGTGGTCCTCAGATACGCAGTATTTT. This gives the protein CASSSPWSSDTQYF.

This chain uses TRBV2 with TRBJ2-1; D could derive from TRBD1 or TRBD2 (5 bases each). Germline V gene data show CDR1 as SNHLY and CDR2 as FYNNEI. The germline V and J ends were trimmed by 3 bases and 4 bases, with 10 bases remaining between them. The CDR3 runs 14 residues. The CDR3 nucleotides are TGTGCCAGCAGTGATCGGTGGGGGTACAATGAGCAGTTCTTC. Translation: CASSDRWGYNEQFF.

The CDR3 sequence is CASSLVANSYTF. CDR3 nucleotides: TGTGCCAGCAGCTTAGTGGCCAACAGCTACACCTTC. This rearrangement joins TRBV13 to TRBJ1-2; D gene uncertain. The CDR3 is 12 residues long. Per the germline V gene, CDR1 is PRHDT and CDR2 is FYEKMQ (reference sequence). The V gene lost 1 base and the J gene lost 9 bases, with 9 bases spanning the gap.

The J gene is TRBJ1-5, the V gene TRBV18, with unresolved D. The V gene's germline CDR1 is KGHSH and CDR2 LQKENI. The V and J ends lost 6 bases and 4 bases respectively, with 16 bases between them. CDR3 length: 15 amino acids. CDR3 DNA sequence: TGTGCCAGCTCCCTAACGGGTTCCGCAAATCAGCCCCAGCATTTT. Encoded protein: CASSLTGSANQPQHF.

The chain links TRBV5-1 to TRBJ1-4; D remains ambiguous. The germline V gene has CDR1 SGHRS and CDR2 YFSETQ. V was pared by 5 bases and J by 1 base, with 12 bases between. CDR3 length equals 15 residues. The CDR3 sequence: CASRVTVQTNEKLFF. The CDR3 DNA follows: TGCGCCAGCAGGGTGACCGTACAAACTAATGAAAAACTGTTTTTT.

The chain has TRBV5-6 and TRBJ1-2; 8 nucleotides line up with TRBD1. Germline values: CDR1 SGHDT, CDR2 YYEEEE. This CDR3 has 13 residues. With V trimmed by 4 bases and J by 8 bases, 7 bases remained unmatched. In DNA form, the CDR3 reads TGTGCCAGCAGCCCCTGGACAGGGAAAGGCTACACCTTC. It specifies CASSPWTGKGYTF.

In this sample, this clone turned up once. The gene calls are TRBV13 and TRBJ1-5; D not certain. The CDR3 totals 13 residues. Germline values: CDR1 PRHDT, CDR2 FYEKMQ (reference sequence). Between the trimmed V and J ends, which lost 2 bases and 7 bases, there was a span of 9 bases. The CDR3: CASSLRGRQPQHF. DNA for the CDR3: TGTGCCAGCAGCTTAAGAGGGCGGCAGCCCCAGCATTTT.

This clone has a single count. The V gene is TRBV7-8, the J gene TRBJ1-4, with D maybe TRBD1 (5 bases). CDR3 length: 16 amino acids. V gave up 3 bases and J gave up 10 bases, with 21 bases separating them. Germline V gives CDR1 SGHVS, CDR2 FQNEAQ. CDR3 coding DNA: TGTGCCAGCAGCTTGGGGGGATTTGCGGGAATCGGAAAACTGTTTTTT. As protein: CASSLGGFAGIGKLFF.

The rearrangement uses TRBV14 and TRBJ2-1; 9 bases are shared with TRBD2. From germline, CDR1 is SGHDN and CDR2 FVKESK. The CDR3 covers 16 residues. V lost 4 bases and J lost 7; bases outside the gene matches: 11. The CDR3 is CASSPSVSGGLNEQFF. CDR3 in DNA: TGTGCCAGCAGCCCAAGTGTTAGCGGGGGACTGAATGAGCAGTTCTTC.

CDR3 in DNA: TGTGCCAGCAGCCAAGCCACATACAGGGGATTCACTGAAGCTTTCTTT. Protein product: CASSQATYRGFTEAFF. The V gene is TRBV4-2, the J gene TRBJ1-1, with 7 bases that match TRBD1. CDR1 LGHNA and CDR2 YNFKEQ come from the germline V gene. The CDR3 is 16 amino acids. Losses at the gene ends were 1 base for V and 4 bases for J; bases not matched to a gene: 9.

The rearrangement joins TRBV7-8 to TRBJ1-2, with D perhaps TRBD1 (5 bases). The CDR3 is 14 amino acids. Germline CDR1 is SGHVS and CDR2 is FQNEAQ. The V end lost 1 base, the J end lost 5 bases, and 11 bases lay between the germline ends. CDR3 in DNA: TGTGCCAGCAGCTTAGGGGGACGGGGGTATGGCTACACCTTC. Translating gives CASSLGGRGYGYTF.

The chain employs TRBV6-4 and TRBJ2-1; TRBD1 is a possible D gene (6 bases). The germline V and J ends were trimmed by 5 bases and 4 bases, with 15 bases remaining between them. This CDR3 contains 15 residues. Germline V gives CDR1 MRHNA, CDR2 SNTAGT. In DNA form, the CDR3 reads TGTGCCAGCAGTTCCGGGCCCCAGGGGTACAATGAGCAGTTCTTC. Its protein is CASSSGPQGYNEQFF.

This clone was observed once. The J gene is TRBJ1-2, the V gene TRBV2, with D maybe TRBD1 (5 bases). This CDR3 region has 17 residues. Trimming left V 7 bases short and J 1 base short, with 22 bases between. Germline loops: CDR1 SNHLY, CDR2 FYNNEI. The CDR3 loop is CASTGRLRELFNYGYTF. CDR3 bases: TGTGCCAGCACCGGAAGACTCAGGGAGCTATTTAACTATGGCTACACCTTC.

This chain connects TRBV6-6 to TRBJ2-5, with a possible D match to TRBD2 (5 bases). Trimming removed 8 bases from V and 3 bases from J, with 13 bases in between. Per germline, CDR1 MNHNY and CDR2 SVGAGI (reference sequence). The CDR3 loop spans 13 amino acids. CDR3 in amino acids: CASVSYGEETQYF. The CDR3 DNA sequence: TGTGCCAGCGTCTCGTACGGGGAAGAGACCCAGTACTTC.

The genes are TRBV21-1 and TRBJ2-7. TRBV21-1 is shown as a pseudogene. CDR3 length equals 15 residues. CDR3 sequence: CASSKGIPSAYEQYF. CDR3 in DNA: TGTGCCAGCAGCAAGGGGATCCCGTCTGCCTACGAGCAGTACTTC.